The 29 T cell receptor beta chains below come from one sample, sequenced in a study of radiation and T cells in renal cell carcinoma (dated by TCRdb to the early 2020s). Library preparation employed the immunoSEQ multiplex PCR assay. As stored in TCRdb, this immuneACCESS dataset retains in-frame rearrangements with V and J assigned. A fraction of the clones does not appear; measured against another copy, unresolved V genes explain less than half of the discrepancy, and the remainder lacks a known reason. The table for this sample lists roughly 130,000 clones; around nine tenths of them were counted only once. The top ten clonotypes cover 4.5% to 7.5% of the sample. The sample's time point, from its label and the paper: blood 2 weeks post-SBRT. The label giving this sample's treatment or condition can be read as: 15 Gy SBRT to primary tumor, nephrectomy 4 weeks later. The specimen was blood, collected from a patient whose treatment included radiotherapy and nephrectomy. These receptors came from a woman in her 70s with renal cell carcinoma.

The chain recombines TRBV28 with TRBJ2-7; a possible D gene is TRBD1 (6 bases). V was clipped by 4 bases and J by 1 base, with 17 bases between them. The CDR3 extends over 16 amino acids. Germline CDR1 reads MDHEN; CDR2 reads SYDVKM. The CDR3 coding sequence is TGTGCCAGCAGTTCCAGACAGGCGAAGGGGTCCTACGAGCAGTACTTC. Its protein is CASSSRQAKGSYEQYF.

The chain couples TRBV14 to TRBJ2-3; 15 bases agree with TRBD2. Germline assignment: CDR1 SGHDN and CDR2 FVKESK. V shed 4 bases, J shed 5 bases, and the junction held 7 bases outside the gene matches. The CDR3 has 17 amino acids. DNA for the CDR3: TGTGCCAGCAGCCTAAGGACTAGCGGGGGGGCAAGAGATACGCAGTATTTT. It yields the protein CASSLRTSGGARDTQYF.

The gene calls are TRBV4-2 and TRBJ1-6, with 9 bases fitting TRBD1. Germline assignment: CDR1 LGHNA and CDR2 YNFKEQ. This CDR3 is 17 amino acids long. J lost 7 bases, V lost 3 bases, and 10 bases had no gene match. The CDR3 here is CASSQVTGGSKNSPLHF. In nucleotides, the CDR3 is TGTGCCAGCAGCCAGGTAACAGGGGGCTCCAAAAATTCACCCCTCCACTTT.

The rearrangement uses TRBV5-4 and TRBJ2-7, with D perhaps TRBD2 (6 bases). Between the trimmed V and J ends, which lost 3 bases and 0 bases, there was a span of 13 bases. The germline CDR1 and CDR2 sequences are SGHNT and YYREEE (reference sequence). The CDR3 is 15 residues long. CDR3 sequence reads: CASSYLGGDSYEQYF. The CDR3 DNA is TGTGCCAGCAGCTATCTGGGCGGGGACTCCTACGAGCAGTACTTC. The entire variable domain, with the rest obtained from reference TRBV5-4 and TRBJ2-7, is as follows: ETGVTQSPTHLIKTRGQQVTLRCSSQSGHNTVSWYQQALGQGPQFIFQYYREEENGRGNFPPRFSGLQFPNYSSELNVNALELDDSALYLCASSYLGGDSYEQYFGPGTRLTVT.

This clone appeared a single time. The chain couples TRBV28 to TRBJ1-2, with 7 bases that match TRBD1. The CDR3 has 13 residues. In germline, CDR1 is MDHEN, CDR2 SYDVKM. Trimming took 4 bases from V and 8 from J; bases not matched to a gene: 7. The CDR3 DNA sequence: TGTGCCAGCAGTTCGGGACAGTCTCACGGCTACACCTTC. Residues: CASSSGQSHGYTF.

The V call is TRBV5-4, the J call TRBJ2-1; D unclear. This CDR3 is 12 amino acids long. The V and J ends lost 4 bases and 7 bases respectively, with 9 bases between them. The germline CDR1 and CDR2 sequences are SGHNT and YYREEE (reference sequence). CDR3 loop: CASSPVGNEQFF. The CDR3 nucleotides are TGTGCCAGCAGCCCCGTCGGAAATGAGCAGTTCTTC. The variable domain in full, completed from reference TRBV5-4 and TRBJ2-1, reads ETGVTQSPTHLIKTRGQQVTLRCSSQSGHNTVSWYQQALGQGPQFIFQYYREEENGRGNFPPRFSGLQFPNYSSELNVNALELDDSALYLCASSPVGNEQFFGPGTRLTVL.

The rearrangement uses TRBV2 and TRBJ2-5, with TRBD1 as a possible D gene (5 bases). This CDR3 is 15 amino acids long. V was trimmed by 4 bases and J by 0 bases, leaving 12 bases between them. The germline V gene has CDR1 SNHLY and CDR2 FYNNEI. The CDR3 region is CASSATSGYQETQYF. In DNA, the CDR3 is TGTGCCAGCAGTGCAACGTCAGGGTACCAAGAGACCCAGTACTTC.

V and J are TRBV7-2 and TRBJ2-6, with D unclear. V gave up 5 bases and J gave up 0 bases, with 11 bases separating them. The CDR3 covers 16 residues. Germline V gene lookup returns CDR1 SGHTA and CDR2 FQGNSA. CDR3 coding DNA: TGTGCCAGCAGCGCCCTGATCCGCTCTGGGGCCAACGTCCTGACTTTC. As protein: CASSALIRSGANVLTF.

The chain is built from TRBV28 and TRBJ1-2; TRBD1 agrees at 9 bases. Germline trimming cut 5 bases from V and 7 bases from J; bases unmatched to any gene: 8. This CDR3 has 14 amino acids. Germline V lookup: CDR1 MDHEN, CDR2 SYDVKM. The CDR3 here is CASSVPGTGSGYTF. The DNA of the CDR3 is TGTGCCAGCAGTGTCCCTGGGACAGGGTCTGGCTACACCTTC.

This clone was detected once. This chain links TRBV28 with TRBJ2-5, with 7 bases aligning to TRBD1. With 5 bases clipped from V and 0 bases from J, the junction kept 6 bases outside the gene matches. The CDR3 length is 15 residues. CDR1 is MDHEN, CDR2 SYDVKM, per germline. The CDR3 is CASSPSQGYQETQYF. The CDR3 nucleotides read TGTGCCAGCAGTCCATCACAGGGGTACCAAGAGACCCAGTACTTC.

This clone was detected only once. The rearrangement joins TRBV2 to TRBJ2-2; 9 bases match TRBD1. Trimming at V came to 6 bases and at J to 4 bases, leaving 6 bases not matched to a gene. Per the germline V gene, CDR1 is SNHLY and CDR2 is FYNNEI. The CDR3 length is 15 residues. In nucleotides, the CDR3 is TGTGCCAGCAGGACGGGACAGGGCCCCACCGGGGAGCTGTTTTTT. Encoded protein: CASRTGQGPTGELFF.

The chain links TRBV11-2 to TRBJ2-5; unclear D gene. V lost 1 base, J lost 5 bases, and 8 bases lay in between. The CDR3 totals 13 residues. The V gene's germline CDR1 is SGHAT and CDR2 FQNNGV. CDR3 in DNA: TGTGCCAGCAGCTTAGGGGAATTCGAGACCCAGTACTTC. Residues: CASSLGEFETQYF.

V gene TRBV5-4 combines with J gene TRBJ1-6, with D unclear. The ends were cut back, 4 bases at V and 0 bases at J, with 8 bases in the middle. The V gene's germline CDR1 is SGHNT and CDR2 YYREEE (reference sequence). CDR3 size: 15 residues. The CDR3 is CASSTVGSYNSPLHF. The CDR3 coding sequence is TGTGCCAGCAGCACTGTGGGCTCCTATAATTCACCCCTCCACTTT. Full variable domain (missing parts from reference TRBV5-4 and TRBJ1-6): ETGVTQSPTHLIKTRGQQVTLRCSSQSGHNTVSWYQQALGQGPQFIFQYYREEENGRGNFPPRFSGLQFPNYSSELNVNALELDDSALYLCASSTVGSYNSPLHFGNGTRLTVT.

The V call is TRBV7-8, the J call TRBJ2-2, with 13 bases identical to TRBD2. CDR3 size: 18 residues. V was pared by 5 bases and J by 5 bases, with 11 bases of the junction left unmatched. The germline gives CDR1 SGHVS, CDR2 FQNEAQ. The CDR3 here is CASSPGLAGATWTGELFF. The CDR3, as DNA: TGTGCCAGCAGCCCCGGACTAGCGGGGGCTACTTGGACCGGGGAGCTGTTTTTT.

The genes are TRBV6-1 and TRBJ2-5, with 8 bases fitting TRBD2. This CDR3 comprises 13 residues. The trim removed 4 bases at V and 13 bases at J, leaving 11 bases unmatched. Germline V gene lookup returns CDR1 MNHNS and CDR2 SASEGT. The CDR3 is CASSATFSGATYF. The CDR3, as DNA: TGTGCCAGCAGTGCGACTTTTAGCGGGGCTACGTACTTC.

The CDR3 spells CASSQGSWNTGELFF. CDR3 bases: TGTGCCAGCAGCCAGGGGAGCTGGAACACCGGGGAGCTGTTTTTT. The rearrangement joins TRBV11-1 to TRBJ2-2, with D perhaps TRBD1 (6 bases). V dropped 5 bases and J dropped 1 base, with 11 bases sitting between them. CDR3 length equals 15 residues. Germline CDR1 and CDR2: SGHAT and FQDESV (reference sequence).

This chain links TRBV11-2 with TRBJ2-1, with D possibly TRBD2 on 5 matching bases. With 4 bases removed from V and 9 bases from J, the gap between germline ends came to 10 bases. The CDR3 runs 12 residues. Per the germline V gene, CDR1 is SGHAT and CDR2 is FQNNGV. CDR3 nucleotide sequence: TGTGCCAGCAGCTCCCTCGCGGGTGAGCAGTTCTTC. Translation: CASSSLAGEQFF.

The chain carries TRBV6-5 and TRBJ1-4; a possible D gene is TRBD1 (6 bases). V dropped 2 bases and J dropped 4 bases, with 11 bases sitting between them. The CDR3 loop spans 15 amino acids. Germline V gene data show CDR1 as MNHEY and CDR2 as SVGAGI. The CDR3 DNA sequence: TGTGCCAGCAGTTACGGGGGCAGTGATAATGAAAAACTGTTTTTT. Its translation is CASSYGGSDNEKLFF.

V is TRBV9 and J is TRBJ2-2; weak D call: TRBD2 (6 bases). The CDR3 loop spans 16 amino acids. V lost 4 bases and J lost 0, with 13 bases in between. Germline V gene data show CDR1 as SGDLS and CDR2 as YYNGEE. This chain's CDR3 is CASSHARETNTGELFF. CDR3 sequence (DNA): TGTGCCAGCAGCCACGCCCGGGAGACGAACACCGGGGAGCTGTTTTTT.

The chain uses TRBV5-1 and TRBJ1-5; weak D call: TRBD1 (5 bases). The CDR3 consists of 14 residues. Per germline, CDR1 SGHRS and CDR2 YFSETQ. V was clipped by 0 bases and J by 5 bases, with 9 bases between them. The CDR3 protein is CASSLGGLDQPQHF. CDR3 bases: TGCGCCAGCAGCTTGGGGGGGTTAGATCAGCCCCAGCATTTT.

The chain couples TRBV6-1 to TRBJ2-7, with 11 nucleotides matching TRBD2. The V and J ends lost 7 bases and 3 bases, in that order; junction bases with no gene match: 5. This CDR3 has 14 residues. Germline assignment: CDR1 MNHNS and CDR2 SASEGT. DNA of the CDR3: TGTGCCAGCATACTAGCGGGGGTCATCTACGAGCAGTACTTC. Residues: CASILAGVIYEQYF.

In its sample, this clone was seen once. This rearrangement joins TRBV28 to TRBJ2-5; TRBD2 is a possible D gene (7 bases). This CDR3 is built from 16 residues. With 2 bases removed from V and 5 bases from J, the gap between germline ends came to 18 bases. Germline lookup yields CDR1 MDHEN and CDR2 SYDVKM. The DNA of the CDR3 is TGTGCCAGCAGTTTAAAGGCGGGGCGGGGGCAGGAGACCCAGTACTTC. This translates into CASSLKAGRGQETQYF.

The chain combines TRBV2 with TRBJ1-3; 7 bases fit TRBD1. After removal of 3 bases from V and 2 bases from J, the junction contained 1 base not matched to a gene. This CDR3 has 14 residues. CDR1 and CDR2 (germline): SNHLY, FYNNEI. DNA for the CDR3: TGTGCCAGCAGTGACACAGGGGCTGGAAACACCATATATTTT. Its translation: CASSDTGAGNTIYF.

The chain recombines TRBV2 with TRBJ2-2; 13 nucleotides match TRBD2. Germline V gene sequence: CDR1 SNHLY, CDR2 FYNNEI. Trimming cost V 3 bases and J 8 bases; bases outside gene matches: 9. CDR3 length: 17 amino acids. The CDR3 reads CASSEITSGGAGGELFF. The DNA for the CDR3 is TGTGCCAGCAGTGAGATAACTAGCGGGGGGGCCGGAGGGGAGCTGTTTTTT.

The chain carries TRBV10-3 and TRBJ1-6; maybe TRBD1 (5 bases). The CDR3 runs to 15 residues. V lost 4 bases, J lost 9 bases, and 16 bases lay in between. Germline CDR1 is ENHRY and CDR2 is SYGVKD. Here the CDR3 DNA reads TGTGCCATCAGTGGTGGGGGACCGAGAGGTTCACCCCTCCACTTT. Its translation: CAISGGGPRGSPLHF.

The CDR3 nucleotides read TGTGCCAGCAGCTTAAACAGGGGGCAGGACTATGGCTACACCTTC. Its translation is CASSLNRGQDYGYTF. V usage is TRBV5-4 and J usage is TRBJ1-2; the match to TRBD1 covers 9 bases. V lost 2 bases to trimming and J lost 3 bases; unmatched junction nucleotides: 5. There are 15 residues in the CDR3. CDR1 is SGHNT and CDR2 is YYREEE in the germline V gene (reference sequence).

V is TRBV28 and J is TRBJ2-1, with D unresolved. This CDR3 region has 14 residues. Germline assignment: CDR1 MDHEN and CDR2 SYDVKM. V was pared by 5 bases and J by 2 bases, with 10 bases between. The CDR3 bases are TGTGCCAGCAGTCCTCAAATAACCTACAATGAGCAGTTCTTC. Translation gives CASSPQITYNEQFF.

The chain employs TRBV6-5 and TRBJ2-2; no clear D gene. The CDR3 has 16 residues. Trimming removed 0 bases from V and 4 bases from J, with 12 bases in between. Germline lookup yields CDR1 MNHEY and CDR2 SVGAGI. The CDR3: CASSYSTLLSTGELFF. The CDR3 bases are TGTGCCAGCAGTTACTCGACACTTTTGAGCACCGGGGAGCTGTTTTTT.

The chain recombines TRBV5-1 with TRBJ2-5; TRBD2 agrees at 11 bases. Germline V CDR1 and CDR2: SGHRS, YFSETQ. The CDR3 has 17 amino acids. Losses at the gene ends were 0 bases for V and 5 bases for J; bases not matched to a gene: 9. Here the CDR3 DNA reads TGCGCCAGCAGCTTGGTACCCCTAGCGGGGGGCGGGGAGACCCAGTACTTC. Translation gives CASSLVPLAGGGETQYF. The full variable domain, in which reference TRBV5-1 and TRBJ2-5 provide the parts outside the CDR3, is KAGVTQTPRYLIKTRGQQVTLSCSPISGHRSVSWYQQTPGQGLQFLFEYFSETQRNKGNFPGRFSGRQFSNSRSEMNVSTLELGDSALYLCASSLVPLAGGGETQYFGPGTRLLVL.